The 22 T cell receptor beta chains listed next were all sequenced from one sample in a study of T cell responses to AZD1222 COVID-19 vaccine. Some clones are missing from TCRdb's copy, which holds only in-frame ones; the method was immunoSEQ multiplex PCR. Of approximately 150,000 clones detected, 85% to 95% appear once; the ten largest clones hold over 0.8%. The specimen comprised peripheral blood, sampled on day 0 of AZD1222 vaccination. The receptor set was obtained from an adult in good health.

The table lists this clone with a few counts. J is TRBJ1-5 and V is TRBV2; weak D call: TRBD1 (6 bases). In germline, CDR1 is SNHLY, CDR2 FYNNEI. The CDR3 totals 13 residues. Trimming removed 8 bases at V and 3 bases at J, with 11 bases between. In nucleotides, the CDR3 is TGTGCCAGCTCACAGGGCGTCAATCAGCCCCAGCATTTT. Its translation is CASSQGVNQPQHF.

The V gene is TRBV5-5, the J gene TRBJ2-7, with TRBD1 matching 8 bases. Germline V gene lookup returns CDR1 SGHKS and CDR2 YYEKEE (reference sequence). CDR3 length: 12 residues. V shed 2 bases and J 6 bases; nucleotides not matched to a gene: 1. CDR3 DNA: TGTGCCAGCAGCTTTACAGGGGGCGAGCAGTACTTC. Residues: CASSFTGGEQYF.

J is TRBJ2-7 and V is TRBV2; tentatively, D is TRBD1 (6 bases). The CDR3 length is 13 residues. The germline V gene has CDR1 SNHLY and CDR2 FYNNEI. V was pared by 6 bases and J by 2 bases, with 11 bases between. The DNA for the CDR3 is TGTGCCAGCAGAAGACAGGACACCTACGAGCAGTACTTC. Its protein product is CASRRQDTYEQYF.

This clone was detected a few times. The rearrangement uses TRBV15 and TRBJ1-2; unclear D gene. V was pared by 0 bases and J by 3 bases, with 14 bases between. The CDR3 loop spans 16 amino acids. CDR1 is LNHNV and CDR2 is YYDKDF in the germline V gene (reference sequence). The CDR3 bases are TGTGCCACCAGCAGAGATTTTGGACCGGGAGACTATGGCTACACCTTC. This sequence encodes CATSRDFGPGDYGYTF. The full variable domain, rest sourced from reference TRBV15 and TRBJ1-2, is DAMVIQNPRYQVTQFGKPVTLSCSQTLNHNVMYWYQQKSSQAPKLLFHYYDKDFNNEADTPDNFQSRRPNTSFCFLDIRSPGLGDTAMYLCATSRDFGPGDYGYTFGSGTRLTVV.

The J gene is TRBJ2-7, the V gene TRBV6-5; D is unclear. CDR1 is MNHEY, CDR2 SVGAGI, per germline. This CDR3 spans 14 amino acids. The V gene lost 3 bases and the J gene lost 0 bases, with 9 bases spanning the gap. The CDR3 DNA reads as TGTGCCAGCAGTTATGGCCAGTTCTCCTACGAGCAGTACTTC. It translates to CASSYGQFSYEQYF.

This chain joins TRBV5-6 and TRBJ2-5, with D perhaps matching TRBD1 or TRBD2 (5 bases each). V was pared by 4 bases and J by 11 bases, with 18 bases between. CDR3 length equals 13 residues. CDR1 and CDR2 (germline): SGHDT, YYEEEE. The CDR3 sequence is CASSKFVGTEQYF. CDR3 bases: TGTGCCAGCAGCAAGTTCGTCGGGACGGAGCAGTACTTC.

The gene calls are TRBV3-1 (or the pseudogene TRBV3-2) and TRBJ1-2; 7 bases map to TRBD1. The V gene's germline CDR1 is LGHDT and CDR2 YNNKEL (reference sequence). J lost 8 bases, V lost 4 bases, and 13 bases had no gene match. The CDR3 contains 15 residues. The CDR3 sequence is CASSPRGQVVYGYTF. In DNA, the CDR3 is TGTGCCAGCAGCCCGAGAGGACAGGTCGTTTACGGCTACACCTTC.

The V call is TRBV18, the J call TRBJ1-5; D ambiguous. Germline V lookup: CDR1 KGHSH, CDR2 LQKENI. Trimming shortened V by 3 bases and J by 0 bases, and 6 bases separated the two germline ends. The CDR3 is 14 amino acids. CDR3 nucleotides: TGTGCCAGCTCACCCGCGGATAGCAATCAGCCCCAGCATTTT. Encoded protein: CASSPADSNQPQHF.

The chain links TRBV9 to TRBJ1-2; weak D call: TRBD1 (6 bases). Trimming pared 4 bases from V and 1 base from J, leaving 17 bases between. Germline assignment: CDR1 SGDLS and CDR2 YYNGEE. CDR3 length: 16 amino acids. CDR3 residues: CASSPSPLQGNYGYTF. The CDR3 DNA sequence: TGTGCCAGCAGCCCCTCCCCCTTACAGGGTAACTATGGCTACACCTTC. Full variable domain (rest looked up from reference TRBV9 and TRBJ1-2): DSGVTQTPKHLITATGQRVTLRCSPRSGDLSVYWYQQSLDQGLQFLIQYYNGEERAKGNILERFSAQQFPDLHSELNLSSLELGDSALYFCASSPSPLQGNYGYTFGSGTRLTVV.

CDR3 amino acids: CASSLFAPHSPLHF. CDR3 nucleotides: TGTGCCAGCAGTTTATTTGCGCCGCATTCACCCCTCCACTTT. The chain is built from TRBV28 and TRBJ1-6; D remains ambiguous. Germline CDR1 and CDR2: MDHEN and SYDVKM. CDR3 length: 14 residues. Trimming took 1 base from V and 8 from J, leaving 9 bases between them. Combining the CDR3 with reference TRBV28 and TRBJ1-6 gives the whole variable domain DVKVTQSSRYLVKRTGEKVFLECVQDMDHENMFWYRQDPGLGLRLIYFSYDVKMKEKGDIPEGYSVSREKKERFSLILESASTNQTSMYLCASSLFAPHSPLHFGNGTRLTVT.

The CDR3 DNA reads as TGTGCCAGCAGCGTGACAGGGCACTCCTACGAGCAGTACTTC. Encoded protein: CASSVTGHSYEQYF. The chain has TRBV27 and TRBJ2-7; TRBD1 agrees at 7 bases. The CDR3 runs to 14 residues. Germline V lookup: CDR1 MNHEY, CDR2 SMNVEV (reference sequence). V lost 6 bases to trimming and J lost 0 bases; unmatched junction nucleotides: 5.

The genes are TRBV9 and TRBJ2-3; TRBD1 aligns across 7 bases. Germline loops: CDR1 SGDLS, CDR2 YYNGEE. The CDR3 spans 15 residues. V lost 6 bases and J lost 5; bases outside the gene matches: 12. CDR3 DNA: TGTGCCAGCACCCCGTACGGACAGGACGTAGATACGCAGTATTTT. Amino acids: CASTPYGQDVDTQYF. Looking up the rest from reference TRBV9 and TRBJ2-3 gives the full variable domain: DSGVTQTPKHLITATGQRVTLRCSPRSGDLSVYWYQQSLDQGLQFLIQYYNGEERAKGNILERFSAQQFPDLHSELNLSSLELGDSALYFCASTPYGQDVDTQYFGPGTRLTVL.

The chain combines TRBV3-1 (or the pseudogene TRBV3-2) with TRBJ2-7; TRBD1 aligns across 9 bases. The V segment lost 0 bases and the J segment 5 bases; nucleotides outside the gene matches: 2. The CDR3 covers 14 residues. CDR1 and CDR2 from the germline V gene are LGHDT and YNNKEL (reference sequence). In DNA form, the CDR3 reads TGTGCCAGCAGCCAAGAGTACAGGGGGCACGAGCAGTACTTC. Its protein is CASSQEYRGHEQYF.

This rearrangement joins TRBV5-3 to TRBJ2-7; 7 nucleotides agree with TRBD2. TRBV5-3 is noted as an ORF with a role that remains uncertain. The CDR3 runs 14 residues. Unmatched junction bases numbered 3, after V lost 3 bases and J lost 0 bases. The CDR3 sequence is CARSWRGSSYEQYF. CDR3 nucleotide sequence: TGTGCCAGAAGCTGGCGGGGGAGCTCCTACGAGCAGTACTTC.

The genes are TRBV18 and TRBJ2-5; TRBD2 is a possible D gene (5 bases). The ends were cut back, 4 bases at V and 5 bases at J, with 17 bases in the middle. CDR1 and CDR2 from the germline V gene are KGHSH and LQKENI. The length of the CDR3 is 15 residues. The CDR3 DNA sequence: TGTGCCAGCTCACGGTCGATGGGGAGTATGGAGACCCAGTACTTC. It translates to CASSRSMGSMETQYF.

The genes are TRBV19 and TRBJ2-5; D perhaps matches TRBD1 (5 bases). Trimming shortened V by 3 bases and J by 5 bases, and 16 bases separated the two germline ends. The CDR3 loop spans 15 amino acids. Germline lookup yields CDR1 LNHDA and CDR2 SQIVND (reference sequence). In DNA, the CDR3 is TGTGCCAGTAGTATTTCGACTTTAGCAGGGGAGACCCAGTACTTC. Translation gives CASSISTLAGETQYF.

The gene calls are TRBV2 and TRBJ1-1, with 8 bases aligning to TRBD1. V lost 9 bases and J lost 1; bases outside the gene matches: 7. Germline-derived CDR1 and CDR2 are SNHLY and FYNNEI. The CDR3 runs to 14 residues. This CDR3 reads CASRTGWPNTEAFF. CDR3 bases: TGTGCCAGTAGGACAGGGTGGCCGAACACTGAAGCTTTCTTT.

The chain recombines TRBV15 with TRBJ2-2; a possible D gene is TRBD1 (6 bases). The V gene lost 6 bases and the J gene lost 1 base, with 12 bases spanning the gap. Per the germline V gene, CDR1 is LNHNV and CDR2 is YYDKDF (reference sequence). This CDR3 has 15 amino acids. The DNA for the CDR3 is TGTGCCACCAGGGGGATGGACAGGAACACCGGGGAGCTGTTTTTT. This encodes CATRGMDRNTGELFF.

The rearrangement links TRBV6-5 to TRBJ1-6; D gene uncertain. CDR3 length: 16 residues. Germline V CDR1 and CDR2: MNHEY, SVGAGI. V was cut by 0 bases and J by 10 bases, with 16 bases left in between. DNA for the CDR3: TGTGCCAGCAGTTACTCTAGGGTTGTTAGAACCTCACCCCTCCACTTT. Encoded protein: CASSYSRVVRTSPLHF.

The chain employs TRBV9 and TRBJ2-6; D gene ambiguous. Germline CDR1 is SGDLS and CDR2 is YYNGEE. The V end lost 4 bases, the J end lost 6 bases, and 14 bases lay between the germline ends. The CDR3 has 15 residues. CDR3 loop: CASSIQSSAANVLTF. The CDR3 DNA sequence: TGTGCCAGCAGCATACAGAGCTCAGCGGCCAACGTCCTGACTTTC.

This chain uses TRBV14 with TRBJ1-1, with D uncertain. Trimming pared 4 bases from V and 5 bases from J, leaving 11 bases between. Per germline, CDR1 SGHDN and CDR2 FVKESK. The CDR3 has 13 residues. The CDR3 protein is CASSLHMGTEAFF. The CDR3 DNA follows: TGTGCCAGCAGCCTGCACATGGGTACTGAAGCTTTCTTT.

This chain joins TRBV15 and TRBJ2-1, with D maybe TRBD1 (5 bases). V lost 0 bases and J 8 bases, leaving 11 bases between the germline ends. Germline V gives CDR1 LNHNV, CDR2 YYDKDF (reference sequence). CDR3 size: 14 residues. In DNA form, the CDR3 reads TGTGCCACCAGCAGAGATATTGGGGCCGATGAGCAGTTCTTC. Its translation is CATSRDIGADEQFF.